A single sample gave rise to the 20 T cell receptor beta chains below, sequenced in a study of blood T cells in healthy people across ages. Next came a second PCR, run for roughly 6 to 11 cycles, which used a sample-barcoded 5' primer along with a J-beta primer mix. TCRdb ran MiXCR on the 5' RACE reads and lists one entry per CDR3 protein. The table records around 1,600,000 distinct CDR3 sequences, approximately 39% of them present only once. Sequences were obtained from blood. The origin of the receptors is a woman aged 18-29 years in good health.

Only a few counts were recorded for this clonotype. This chain links TRBV7-2 with TRBJ2-1; 9 bases are a match to TRBD1. V was pared by 6 bases and J by 5 bases, with 11 bases of the junction left unmatched. CDR1 is SGHTA, CDR2 FQGNSA, per germline. The CDR3 is 16 residues long. The CDR3 DNA reads as TGTGCCAGCAGGCGAGGGGGGACAGGGTCCCACAATGAGCAGTTCTTC. It encodes CASRRGGTGSHNEQFF.

The chain carries TRBV7-2 and TRBJ2-2; D possibly corresponds to TRBD2 (5 bases). V shed 10 bases and J shed 6 bases, with 18 bases lying between them. This CDR3 comprises 14 residues. CDR1 and CDR2 from the germline V gene are SGHTA and FQGNSA. This chain's CDR3 is CATPRLASAGELFF. The CDR3 region has the DNA TGTGCCACACCACGCCTAGCTTCTGCCGGGGAGCTGTTTTTT.

The chain is built from TRBV7-2 and TRBJ2-1; TRBD2 aligns across 12 bases. The ends lost 5 bases at V and 4 bases at J; junction bases unmatched: 0. Looked up from germline, CDR1 is SGHTA and CDR2 is FQGNSA. The CDR3 consists of 14 residues. CDR3 region: CASSTSGRYNEQFF. The CDR3 DNA sequence: TGTGCCAGCAGCACTAGCGGGAGGTACAATGAGCAGTTCTTC.

The CDR3 region is CASSVGWGGPSTDTQYF. CDR3 DNA: TGTGCCAGCAGCGTAGGGTGGGGCGGGCCTAGCACAGATACGCAGTATTTT. The rearrangement joins TRBV9 to TRBJ2-3, with D perhaps TRBD1 or TRBD2 (5 bases each). Germline V gives CDR1 SGDLS, CDR2 YYNGEE. The CDR3 extends over 17 amino acids. V lost 0 bases, J lost 0 bases, and 14 bases lay in between. Full variable domain (missing parts from reference TRBV9 and TRBJ2-3): DSGVTQTPKHLITATGQRVTLRCSPRSGDLSVYWYQQSLDQGLQFLIQYYNGEERAKGNILERFSAQQFPDLHSELNLSSLELGDSALYFCASSVGWGGPSTDTQYFGPGTRLTVL.

This clonotype was seen repeatedly, ten times or more. This chain connects TRBV27 to TRBJ1-2; possible D gene TRBD1, 5 bases. The CDR3 has 14 residues. Germline-derived CDR1 and CDR2 are MNHEY and SMNVEV (reference sequence). V was clipped by 2 bases and J by 2 bases, with 9 bases between them. CDR3 nucleotides: TGTGCCAGCAGTTTAGGCCGGGGGAACTATGGCTACACCTTC. This translates into CASSLGRGNYGYTF.

This clonotype appeared a few times. This chain links TRBV27 with TRBJ2-6; D not resolved. This CDR3 contains 16 residues. The ends were cut back, 3 bases at V and 0 bases at J, with 9 bases in the middle. Germline V gives CDR1 MNHEY, CDR2 SMNVEV (reference sequence). The CDR3 here is CASSFRRSSGANVLTF. In DNA, the CDR3 is TGTGCCAGCAGTTTCAGGCGCAGCTCTGGGGCCAACGTCCTGACTTTC.

V usage is TRBV6-2 or TRBV6-3 and J usage is TRBJ2-7; D uncertain. Matching the DNA end better, TRBJ2-5 makes the J call doubtful. This CDR3 is built from 16 residues. The germline V gene encodes CDR1 MNHEY and CDR2 SVGEGT. In DNA, the CDR3 is TGTGCCAGCAGTTACTCTTTCCGGAAACAGTCTGAGACCCAGTACTTC. Protein sequence: CASSYSFRKQSETQYF.

This chain links TRBV29-1 with TRBJ1-6; weak D call: TRBD1 (6 bases). Trimming shortened V by 7 bases and J by 8 bases, and 18 bases separated the two germline ends. The CDR3 extends over 14 amino acids. Germline V lookup: CDR1 SQVTM, CDR2 ANQGSEA. The CDR3 region is CSARSGQFDSPLHF. CDR3 nucleotide sequence: TGCAGCGCCCGATCAGGACAGTTTGATTCACCCCTCCACTTT.

The rearrangement joins TRBV7-2 to TRBJ1-5; no reliable D call. The ends were cut back, 1 base at V and 1 base at J, with 8 bases in the middle. Per the germline V gene, CDR1 is SGHTA and CDR2 is FQGNSA. This CDR3 spans 15 amino acids. The DNA for the CDR3 is TGTGCCAGCAGCTTAGGCAGATTAAGCAATCAGCCCCAGCATTTT. It specifies CASSLGRLSNQPQHF. The variable domain in full, with the rest retrieved from reference TRBV7-2 and TRBJ1-5, is GAGVSQSPSNKVTEKGKDVELRCDPISGHTALYWYRQSLGQGLEFLIYFQGNSAPDKSGLPSDRFSAERTGGSVSTLTIQRTQQEDSAVYLCASSLGRLSNQPQHFGDGTRLSIL.

This clonotype was picked up a small number of times. This chain links TRBV13 with TRBJ2-1, with unresolved D. CDR1 is PRHDT, CDR2 FYEKMQ, per germline (reference sequence). Trimming cost V 1 base and J 5 bases, with 12 bases left between them. CDR3 length equals 15 residues. The chain's CDR3 is CASSLVSWPNNEQFF. CDR3 in DNA: TGTGCCAGCAGCTTAGTCTCATGGCCAAACAATGAGCAGTTCTTC. Supplemented by reference TRBV13 and TRBJ2-1, the full variable domain reads AAGVIQSPRHLIKEKRETATLKCYPIPRHDTVYWYQQGPGQDPQFLISFYEKMQSDKGSIPDRFSAQQFSDYHSELNMSSLELGDSALYFCASSLVSWPNNEQFFGPGTRLTVL.

The gene calls are TRBV4-2 and TRBJ2-5; TRBD2 agrees at 14 bases. The CDR3 length is 16 residues. Germline V CDR1 and CDR2: LGHNA, YNFKEQ. Losses at the gene ends were 4 bases for V and 4 bases for J; bases not matched to a gene: 5. The CDR3 bases are TGTGCCAGCAGCCGGGGACTAGCGGGAGTGAGAGAGACCCAGTACTTC. Translating it yields CASSRGLAGVRETQYF.

This clonotype was observed a handful of times. The chain couples TRBV7-3 to TRBJ2-1; 13 bases are a match to TRBD2. The germline gives CDR1 SGHTA, CDR2 FQGTGA. The CDR3 contains 15 residues. J lost 9 bases, V lost 6 bases, and 8 bases had no gene match. CDR3 nucleotide sequence: TGTGCCAGCAGTTCCGGACTAGCGGGAGCTAGTGAGCAGTTCTTC. Its translation is CASSSGLAGASEQFF.

CDR3 protein: CASSLNGRPTNTEAFF. CDR3 DNA: TGTGCCAGCAGCTTAAATGGACGGCCGACGAACACTGAAGCTTTCTTT. J is TRBJ1-1 and V is TRBV7-9, with D unclear. There are 16 residues in the CDR3. V lost 2 bases to trimming and J lost 1 base, with 14 bases between them. Germline V CDR1 and CDR2: SEHNR, FQNEAQ (reference sequence).

This clonotype has a handful of counts. The CDR3 coding sequence is TGTGCCAGCAGCGGACTAGCGTCCAATGAGCAGTTCTTC. Translated, it gives CASSGLASNEQFF. This chain connects TRBV2 to TRBJ2-1; 9 nucleotides line up with TRBD2. Germline CDR1 and CDR2: SNHLY and FYNNEI. This CDR3 has 13 amino acids. V dropped 6 bases and J dropped 6; count of bases not matched to a gene: 3.

This clonotype was detected only a few times. The rearrangement joins TRBV7-2 to TRBJ2-1; 7 nucleotides line up with TRBD2. Germline-derived CDR1 and CDR2 are SGHTA and FQGNSA. Trimming cost V 5 bases and J 0 bases; bases outside gene matches: 1. This CDR3 region has 14 residues. The CDR3 DNA sequence: TGTGCCAGCAGCCGGGACTACTCCTACAATGAGCAGTTCTTC. It encodes CASSRDYSYNEQFF.

The CDR3 DNA is TGTGCCAGCAGCTTTGCTGGATTCTCCTACGAGCAGTACTTC. Translation gives CASSFAGFSYEQYF. The chain uses TRBV7-9 and TRBJ2-7; D is unresolved. CDR1 and CDR2 (germline): SEHNR, FQNEAQ (reference sequence). There are 14 residues in the CDR3. The ends were cut back, 3 bases at V and 0 bases at J, with 9 bases in the middle. Filled out from reference TRBV7-9 and TRBJ2-7, the complete variable domain reads DTGVSQNPRHKITKRGQNVTFRCDPISEHNRLYWYRQTLGQGPEFLTYFQNEAQLEKSRLLSDRFSAERPKGSFSTLEIQRTEQGDSAMYLCASSFAGFSYEQYFGPGTRLTVT.

The chain uses TRBV12-3 or TRBV12-4 and TRBJ2-1, with TRBD1 matching 9 bases. V was pared by 3 bases and J by 4 bases, with 10 bases of the junction left unmatched. The CDR3 contains 17 residues. CDR3 loop: CASSFGRQGGRYNEQFF. The CDR3 coding sequence is TGTGCCAGCAGTTTTGGACGACAGGGGGGACGGTACAATGAGCAGTTCTTC.

This sequence joins TRBV18 and TRBJ2-1, with 8 bases aligning to TRBD1. The CDR3 contains 15 residues. V lost 3 bases and J lost 5; bases outside the gene matches: 6. Germline V gives CDR1 KGHSH, CDR2 LQKENI. The CDR3 reads CASSPSGGADNEQFF. The DNA of the CDR3 is TGTGCCAGCTCACCGTCAGGGGGCGCCGACAATGAGCAGTTCTTC. Supplemented by reference TRBV18 and TRBJ2-1, the full variable domain reads NAGVMQNPRHLVRRRGQEARLRCSPMKGHSHVYWYRQLPEEGLKFMVYLQKENIIDESGMPKERFSAEFPKEGPSILRIQQVVRGDSAAYFCASSPSGGADNEQFFGPGTRLTVL.

This clonotype was counted between two and nine times. This chain links TRBV9 with TRBJ2-3; 7 positions agree with TRBD2. Germline V lookup: CDR1 SGDLS, CDR2 YYNGEE. The CDR3 runs 15 residues. Trimming cost V 4 bases and J 6 bases; bases outside gene matches: 11. The CDR3 bases are TGTGCCAGCAGCCTTGACGGGGGGAGGATGGATACGCAGTATTTT. Its translation is CASSLDGGRMDTQYF.

This clonotype was seen a handful of times. This chain joins TRBV7-3 and TRBJ2-7; 11 bases agree with TRBD2. This CDR3 is built from 15 residues. Looked up from germline, CDR1 is SGHTA and CDR2 is FQGTGA. V shed 5 bases and J 6 bases; nucleotides not matched to a gene: 9. The CDR3, as DNA: TGTGCCAGCAGCCGGACTAGCGGGCTCCCCGCCGAGCAGTACTTC. Residues: CASSRTSGLPAEQYF. The full variable domain, completed using reference TRBV7-3 and TRBJ2-7, is GAGVSQTPSNKVTEKGKYVELRCDPISGHTALYWYRQSLGQGPEFLIYFQGTGAADDSGLPNDRFFAVRPEGSVSTLKIQRTERGDSAVYLCASSRTSGLPAEQYFGPGTRLTVT.